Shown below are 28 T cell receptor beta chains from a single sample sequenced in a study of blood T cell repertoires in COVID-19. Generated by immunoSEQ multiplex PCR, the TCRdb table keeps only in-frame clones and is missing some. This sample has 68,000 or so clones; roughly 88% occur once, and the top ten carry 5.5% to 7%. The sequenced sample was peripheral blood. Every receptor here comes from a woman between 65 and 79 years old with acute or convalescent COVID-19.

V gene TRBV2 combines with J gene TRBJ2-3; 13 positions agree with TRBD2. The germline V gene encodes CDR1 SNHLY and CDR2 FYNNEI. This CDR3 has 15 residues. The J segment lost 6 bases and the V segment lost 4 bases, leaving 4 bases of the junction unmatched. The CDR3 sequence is CASSGTSGSRDTQYF. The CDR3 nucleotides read TGTGCCAGCAGTGGGACTAGCGGGAGTAGGGATACGCAGTATTTT.

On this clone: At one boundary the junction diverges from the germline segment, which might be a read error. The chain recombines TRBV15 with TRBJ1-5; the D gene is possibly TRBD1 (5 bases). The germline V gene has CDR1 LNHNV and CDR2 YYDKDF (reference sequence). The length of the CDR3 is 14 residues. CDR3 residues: CATSRDREYQAQHF. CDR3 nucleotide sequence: TGTGCCACCAGCAGAGACAGGGAATATCAGGCCCAGCATTTT.

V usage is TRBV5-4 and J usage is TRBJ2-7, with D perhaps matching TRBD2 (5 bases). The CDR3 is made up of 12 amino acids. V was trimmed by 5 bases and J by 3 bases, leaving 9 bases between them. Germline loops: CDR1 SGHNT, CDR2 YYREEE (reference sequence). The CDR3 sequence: CASRSDYYEQYF. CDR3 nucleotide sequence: TGTGCCAGCAGGTCTGACTACTACGAGCAGTACTTC.

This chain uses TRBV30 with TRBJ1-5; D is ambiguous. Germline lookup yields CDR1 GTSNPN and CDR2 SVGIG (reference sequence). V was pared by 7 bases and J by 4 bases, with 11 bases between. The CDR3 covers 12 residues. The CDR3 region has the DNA TGTGCCTTGGGAGCCAGGAATCAGCCCCAGCATTTT. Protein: CALGARNQPQHF.

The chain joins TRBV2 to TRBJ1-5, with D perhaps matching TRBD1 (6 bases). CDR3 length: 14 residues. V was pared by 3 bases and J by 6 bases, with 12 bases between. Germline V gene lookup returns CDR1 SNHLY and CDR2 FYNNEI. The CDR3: CASSDQGSGQPQHF. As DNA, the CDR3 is TGTGCCAGCAGTGATCAGGGGTCGGGTCAGCCCCAGCATTTT.

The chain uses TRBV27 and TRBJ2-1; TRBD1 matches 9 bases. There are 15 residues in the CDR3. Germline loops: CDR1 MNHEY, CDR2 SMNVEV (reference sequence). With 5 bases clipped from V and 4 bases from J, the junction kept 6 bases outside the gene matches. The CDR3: CASSPLQGAYNEQFF. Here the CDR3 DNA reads TGTGCCAGCAGTCCGTTACAGGGGGCTTACAATGAGCAGTTCTTC.

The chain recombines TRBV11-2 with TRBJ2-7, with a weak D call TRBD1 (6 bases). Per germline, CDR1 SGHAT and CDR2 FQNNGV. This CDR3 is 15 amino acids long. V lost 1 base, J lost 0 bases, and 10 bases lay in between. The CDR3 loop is CASSLGPGDSYEQYF. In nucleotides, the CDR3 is TGTGCCAGCAGCTTAGGGCCAGGGGACTCCTACGAGCAGTACTTC.

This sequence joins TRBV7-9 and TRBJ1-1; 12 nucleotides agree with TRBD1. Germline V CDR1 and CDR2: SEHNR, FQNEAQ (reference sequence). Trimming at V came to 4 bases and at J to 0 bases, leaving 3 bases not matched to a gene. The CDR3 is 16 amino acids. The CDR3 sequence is CASSSGQGALNTEAFF. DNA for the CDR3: TGTGCCAGCAGCTCGGGACAGGGGGCTTTGAACACTGAAGCTTTCTTT.

CDR3 sequence reads: CASSPGWYYGYTF. CDR3 DNA sequence: TGTGCCAGTAGTCCAGGATGGTACTATGGCTACACCTTC. The rearrangement uses TRBV19 and TRBJ1-2, with D unclear. V lost 5 bases and J lost 3, with 10 bases in between. The germline V gene has CDR1 LNHDA and CDR2 SQIVND (reference sequence). This CDR3 spans 13 amino acids.

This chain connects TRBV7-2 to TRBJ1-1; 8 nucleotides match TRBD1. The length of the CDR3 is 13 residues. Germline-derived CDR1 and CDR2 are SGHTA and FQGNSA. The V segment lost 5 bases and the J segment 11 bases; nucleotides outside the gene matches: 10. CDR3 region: CASSKQGEIEAFF. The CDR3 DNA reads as TGTGCCAGCAGCAAACAGGGGGAGATCGAGGCTTTCTTT.

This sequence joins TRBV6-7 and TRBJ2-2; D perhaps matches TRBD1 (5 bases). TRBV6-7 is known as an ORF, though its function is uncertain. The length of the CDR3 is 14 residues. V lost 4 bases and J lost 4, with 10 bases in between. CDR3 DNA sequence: TGTGCCAGCAGTTCCAGGGTTTCCACCGGGGAGCTGTTTTTT. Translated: CASSSRVSTGELFF.

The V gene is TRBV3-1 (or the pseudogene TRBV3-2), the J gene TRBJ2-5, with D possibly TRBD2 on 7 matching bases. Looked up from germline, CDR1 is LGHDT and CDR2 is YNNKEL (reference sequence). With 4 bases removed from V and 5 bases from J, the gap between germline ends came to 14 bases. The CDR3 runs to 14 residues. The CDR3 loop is CASSLRGAGETQYF. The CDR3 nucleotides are TGTGCCAGCAGCCTCCGGGGGGCCGGTGAGACCCAGTACTTC.

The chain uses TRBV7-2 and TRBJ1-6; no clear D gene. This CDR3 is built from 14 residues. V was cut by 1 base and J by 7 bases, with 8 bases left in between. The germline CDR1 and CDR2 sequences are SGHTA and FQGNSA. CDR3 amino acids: CASSLVWSNSPLHF. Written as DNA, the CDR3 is TGTGCCAGCAGCTTAGTCTGGAGCAATTCACCCCTCCACTTT. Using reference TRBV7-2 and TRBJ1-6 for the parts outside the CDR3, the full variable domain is GAGVSQSPSNKVTEKGKDVELRCDPISGHTALYWYRQSLGQGLEFLIYFQGNSAPDKSGLPSDRFSAERTGGSVSTLTIQRTQQEDSAVYLCASSLVWSNSPLHFGNGTRLTVT.

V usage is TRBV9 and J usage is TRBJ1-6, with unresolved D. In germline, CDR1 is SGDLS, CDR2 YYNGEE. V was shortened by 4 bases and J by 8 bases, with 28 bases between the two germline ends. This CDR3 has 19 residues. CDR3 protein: CASSTTPMTGPLGDSPLHF. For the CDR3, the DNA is TGTGCCAGCAGCACGACCCCCATGACGGGTCCCCTAGGAGATTCACCCCTCCACTTT.

CDR3 sequence (DNA): TGTGCCAGTAGTTCCCGGTGGCAGCCCCAGCATTTT. The encoded protein is CASSSRWQPQHF. The gene calls are TRBV19 and TRBJ1-5; the D is unclear. The germline CDR1 and CDR2 sequences are LNHDA and SQIVND (reference sequence). The CDR3 length is 12 residues. V lost 5 bases and J lost 7, with 9 bases in between.

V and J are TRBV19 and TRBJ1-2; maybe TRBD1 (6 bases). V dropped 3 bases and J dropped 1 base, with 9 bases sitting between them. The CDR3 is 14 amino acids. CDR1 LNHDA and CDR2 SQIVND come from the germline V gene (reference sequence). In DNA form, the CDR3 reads TGTGCCAGTAGTATCCGGACAGATAACTATGGCTACACCTTC. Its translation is CASSIRTDNYGYTF.

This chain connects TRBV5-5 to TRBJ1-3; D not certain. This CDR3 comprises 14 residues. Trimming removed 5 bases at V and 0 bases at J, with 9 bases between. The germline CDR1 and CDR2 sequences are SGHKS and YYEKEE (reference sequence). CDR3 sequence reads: CASRPIFSGNTIYF. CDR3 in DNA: TGTGCCAGCAGGCCTATCTTCTCTGGAAACACCATATATTTT.

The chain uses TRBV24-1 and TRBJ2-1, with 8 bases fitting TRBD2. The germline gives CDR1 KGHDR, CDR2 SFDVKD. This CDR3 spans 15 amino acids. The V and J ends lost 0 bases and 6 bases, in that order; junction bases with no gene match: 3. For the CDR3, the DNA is TGTGCCACCAGTGATTTGAGCGGGAGTCGCAATGAGCAGTTCTTC. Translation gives CATSDLSGSRNEQFF.

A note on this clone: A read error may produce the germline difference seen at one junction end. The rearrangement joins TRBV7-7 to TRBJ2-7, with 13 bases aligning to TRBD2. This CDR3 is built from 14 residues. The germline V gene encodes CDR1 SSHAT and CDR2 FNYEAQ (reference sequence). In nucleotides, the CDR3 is TGTGCTAGCAGCCGGACTAGCGGGAGTGGGGAGCAGTACTTC. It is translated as CASSRTSGSGEQYF.

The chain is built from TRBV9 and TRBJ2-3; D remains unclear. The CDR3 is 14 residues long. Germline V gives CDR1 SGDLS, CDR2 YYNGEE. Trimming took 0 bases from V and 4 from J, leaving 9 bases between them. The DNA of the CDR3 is TGTGCCAGCAGCGTAGCCCAGGAAGCAGATACGCAGTATTTT. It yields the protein CASSVAQEADTQYF.

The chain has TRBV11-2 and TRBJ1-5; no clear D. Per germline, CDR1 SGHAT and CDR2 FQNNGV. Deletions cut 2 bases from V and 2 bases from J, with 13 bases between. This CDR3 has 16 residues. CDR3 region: CASSLNYQRGNQPQHF. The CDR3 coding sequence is TGTGCCAGCAGCTTAAACTACCAAAGAGGCAATCAGCCCCAGCATTTT.

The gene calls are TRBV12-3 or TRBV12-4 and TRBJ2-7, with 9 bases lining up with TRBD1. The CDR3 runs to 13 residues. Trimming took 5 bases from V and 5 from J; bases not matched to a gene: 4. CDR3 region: CASSRDREDEQYF. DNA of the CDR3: TGTGCCAGCAGTCGGGACAGGGAGGACGAGCAGTACTTC.

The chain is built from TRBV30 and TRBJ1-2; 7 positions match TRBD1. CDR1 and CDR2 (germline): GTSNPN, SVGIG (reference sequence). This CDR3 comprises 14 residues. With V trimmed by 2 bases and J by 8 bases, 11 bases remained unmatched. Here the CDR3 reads CAWSHRGPSRGYTF. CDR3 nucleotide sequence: TGTGCCTGGAGTCACAGGGGACCCTCGAGGGGCTACACCTTC.

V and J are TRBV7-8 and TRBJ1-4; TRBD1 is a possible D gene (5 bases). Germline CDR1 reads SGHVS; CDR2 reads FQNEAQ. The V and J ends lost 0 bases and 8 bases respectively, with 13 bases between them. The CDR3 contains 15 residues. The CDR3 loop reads CASSLAGRVVEKLFF. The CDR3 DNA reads TGTGCCAGCAGCTTAGCGGGCAGGGTTGTGGAAAAACTGTTTTTT. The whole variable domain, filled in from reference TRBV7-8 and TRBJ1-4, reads GAGVSQSPRYKVAKRGQDVALRCDPISGHVSLFWYQQALGQGPEFLTYFQNEAQLDKSGLPSDRFFAERPEGSVSTLKIQRTQQEDSAVYLCASSLAGRVVEKLFFGSGTQLSVL.

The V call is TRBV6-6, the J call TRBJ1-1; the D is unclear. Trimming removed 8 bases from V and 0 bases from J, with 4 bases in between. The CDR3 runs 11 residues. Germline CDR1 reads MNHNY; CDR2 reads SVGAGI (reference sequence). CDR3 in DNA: TGTGCCAGCCGTGTGAACACTGAAGCTTTCTTT. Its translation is CASRVNTEAFF.

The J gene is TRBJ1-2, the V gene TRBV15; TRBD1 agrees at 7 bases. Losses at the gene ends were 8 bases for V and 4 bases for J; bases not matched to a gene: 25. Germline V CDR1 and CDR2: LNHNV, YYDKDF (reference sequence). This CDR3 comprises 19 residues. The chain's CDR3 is CATGKSSALGGAVTYGYTF. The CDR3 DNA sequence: TGTGCCACCGGTAAATCTAGCGCGCTAGGGGGCGCGGTCACCTATGGCTACACCTTC. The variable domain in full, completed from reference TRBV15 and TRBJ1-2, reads DAMVIQNPRYQVTQFGKPVTLSCSQTLNHNVMYWYQQKSSQAPKLLFHYYDKDFNNEADTPDNFQSRRPNTSFCFLDIRSPGLGDTAMYLCATGKSSALGGAVTYGYTFGSGTRLTVV.

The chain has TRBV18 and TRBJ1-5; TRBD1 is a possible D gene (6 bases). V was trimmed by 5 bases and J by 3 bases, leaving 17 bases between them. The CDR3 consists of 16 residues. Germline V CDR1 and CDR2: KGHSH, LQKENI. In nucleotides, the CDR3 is TGTGCCAGCTCATCCCGGACAGCCTATCCCAATCAGCCCCAGCATTTT. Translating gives CASSSRTAYPNQPQHF.

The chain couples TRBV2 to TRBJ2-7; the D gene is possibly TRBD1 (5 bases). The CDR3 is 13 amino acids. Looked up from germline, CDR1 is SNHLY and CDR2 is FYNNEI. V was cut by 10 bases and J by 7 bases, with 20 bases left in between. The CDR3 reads CAITYRFSREQYF. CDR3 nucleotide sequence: TGTGCCATCACTTACAGGTTCTCTCGGGAGCAGTACTTC. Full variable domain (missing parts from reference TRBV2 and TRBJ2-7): EPEVTQTPSHQVTQMGQEVILRCVPISNHLYFYWYRQILGQKVEFLVSFYNNEISEKSEIFDDQFSVERPDGSNFTLKIRSTKLEDSAMYFCAITYRFSREQYFGPGTRLTVT.